This TCR beta chain was recorded in a study of technical replicates of blood from several donors (dated by TCRdb to between 2016 and 2019). The method behind the library was the immunoSEQ multiplex PCR assay. TCRdb holds this immuneACCESS table with in-frame rearrangements only. Some clones are missing; in checked studies, unresolved V genes explain under half, and the rest has no known cause. A total of tens of thousands of clones appear in this sample, roughly 95% of them only once. 2.5% to 3.5% of the sample rests with the top ten. V is cut back by 5 bases and J by 3 bases, with 7 bases in the junction unmatched. The CDR3 contains 15 residues, cysteine and phenylalanine counted. Only the CDR3 DNA is retained, 45 bases long and in frame from the first base. CDR1 is given as LNHNV and CDR2 as YYDKDF, both from the germline V gene (reference sequence). Details on this clone: Its antigen specificity is not known. There are no base qualities to consult, and no much larger clone falls within one base.

Sequenced material: PBMCs. The chain is assembled from TRBV15 and TRBJ2-3; 8 bases in between match TRBD2. The source is a human donor in good health. Some clones in this sample may be carry-over from other donors' samples. The CDR3 loop reads CATSLASGRTDTQYF. The nucleotide sequence reads TGTGCCACCAGCTTAGCCAGCGGGAGAACAGATACGCAGTATTTT.